This entry lists 22 T cell receptor beta chains sequenced from one sample in a study of T cell responses to AZD1222 COVID-19 vaccine. The repertoire was sequenced with immunoSEQ multiplex PCR; TCRdb's copy has only in-frame clones and lacks some. The top ten hold 4.5% to 6.5% of the sample, which has about 160,000 clones, about 89% seen once. The sequencing here drew on peripheral blood, taken on day 0 of AZD1222 vaccination. These receptors came from an adult in good health.

This rearrangement joins TRBV3-1 (or the pseudogene TRBV3-2) to TRBJ1-1; D gene unclear. V was shortened by 6 bases and J by 4 bases, with 15 bases between the two germline ends. The CDR3 contains 14 residues. Per germline, CDR1 LGHDT and CDR2 YNNKEL (reference sequence). The CDR3 nucleotides read TGTGCCAGCAGTCCCGCCGGTTGGGGCACTGAAGCTTTCTTT. Protein product: CASSPAGWGTEAFF.

This chain links TRBV5-6 with TRBJ1-2; D possibly corresponds to TRBD1 (6 bases). This CDR3 is 14 amino acids long. Germline lookup yields CDR1 SGHDT and CDR2 YYEEEE. Trimming pared 1 base from V and 5 bases from J, leaving 12 bases between. CDR3 in DNA: TGTGCCAGCAGCTTGAACAGGGATTGGTATGGCTACACCTTC. Amino acid sequence: CASSLNRDWYGYTF. Drawing the rest from reference TRBV5-6 and TRBJ1-2, the complete variable domain is DAGVTQSPTHLIKTRGQQVTLRCSPKSGHDTVSWYQQALGQGPQFIFQYYEEEERQRGNFPDRFSGHQFPNYSSELNVNALLLGDSALYLCASSLNRDWYGYTFGSGTRLTVV.

The chain couples TRBV19 to TRBJ2-5, with TRBD2 matching 9 bases. The V and J ends lost 3 bases and 5 bases, in that order; junction bases with no gene match: 10. Germline V gene sequence: CDR1 LNHDA, CDR2 SQIVND (reference sequence). The CDR3 is made up of 16 amino acids. The CDR3 loop is CASSILPSGNKETQYF. In DNA, the CDR3 is TGTGCCAGTAGTATTTTGCCTAGCGGGAATAAGGAGACCCAGTACTTC.

This chain connects TRBV10-1 to TRBJ2-1; D uncertain. CDR1 WNHNN and CDR2 SYGVQD come from the germline V gene (reference sequence). The length of the CDR3 is 12 residues. V was trimmed by 3 bases and J by 3 bases, leaving 3 bases between them. CDR3 loop: CASSDNYNEQFF. CDR3 coding DNA: TGCGCCAGCAGTGACAACTACAATGAGCAGTTCTTC.

The chain employs TRBV6-5 and TRBJ1-5; a weak D match, TRBD1 (5 bases). CDR1 and CDR2 from the germline V gene are MNHEY and SVGAGI. This CDR3 region has 13 residues. V was pared by 8 bases and J by 7 bases, with 15 bases between. The CDR3, as DNA: TGTGCCAGCCGGGGACGGATTGACCAGCCCCAGCATTTT. It yields the protein CASRGRIDQPQHF.

There are a few counts of this clone. The chain combines TRBV14 with TRBJ2-7, with a tentative D call TRBD2 (6 bases). The CDR3 is 14 residues long. The V end lost 1 base, the J end lost 5 bases, and 12 bases lay between the germline ends. Germline loops: CDR1 SGHDN, CDR2 FVKESK. CDR3 DNA: TGTGCCAGCAGCCAAGCCTCGGGACTCAACGAGCAGTACTTC. It specifies CASSQASGLNEQYF.

V is TRBV7-2 and J is TRBJ2-5, with a weak D call TRBD2 (6 bases). V lost 1 base and J 4 bases, leaving 16 bases between the germline ends. Germline V CDR1 and CDR2: SGHTA, FQGNSA. This CDR3 comprises 16 residues. Here the CDR3 DNA reads TGTGCCAGCAGCTTAGTGAATCTCGGGGGAATAGAGACCCAGTACTTC. Its translation: CASSLVNLGGIETQYF.

For the CDR3, the DNA is TGTGCCAGTAGTACCCGGTCCCCGGGCACTGAAGCTTTCTTT. It is translated as CASSTRSPGTEAFF. The chain joins TRBV19 to TRBJ1-1; D not resolved. Germline CDR1 LNHDA, CDR2 SQIVND (reference sequence). CDR3 length: 14 residues. V was clipped by 4 bases and J by 4 bases, with 13 bases between them. The full variable domain, with the rest looked up from reference TRBV19 and TRBJ1-1, is DGGITQSPKYLFRKEGQNVTLSCEQNLNHDAMYWYRQDPGQGLRLIYYSQIVNDFQKGDIAEGYSVSREKKESFPLTVTSAQKNPTAFYLCASSTRSPGTEAFFGQGTRLTVV.

The V call is TRBV2, the J call TRBJ1-2; a weak D match, TRBD1 (5 bases). There are 14 residues in the CDR3. The germline V and J ends were trimmed by 3 bases and 8 bases, with 16 bases remaining between them. Germline V CDR1 and CDR2: SNHLY, FYNNEI. The CDR3 sequence: CASSDETAIRGYTF. The DNA of the CDR3 is TGTGCCAGCAGTGACGAGACAGCCATTAGGGGCTACACCTTC.

The V and J genes are TRBV4-3 and TRBJ2-3; TRBD2 matches at 12 bases. V trimming: 3 bases; J trimming: 2 bases; junction bases outside the gene matches: 9. The germline gives CDR1 LGHNA, CDR2 YSLEER. CDR3 length: 18 amino acids. For the CDR3, the DNA is TGCGCCAGCAGCCACCGGACTAGCGGGATGGGGGACACAGATACGCAGTATTTT. Its protein is CASSHRTSGMGDTDTQYF.

The chain joins TRBV7-8 to TRBJ1-2; D remains unclear. V was pared by 1 base and J by 4 bases, with 13 bases between. Germline V gene data show CDR1 as SGHVS and CDR2 as FQNEAQ. The CDR3 is 15 amino acids. The CDR3 protein is CASSLVPSLIYGYTF. CDR3 bases: TGTGCCAGCAGCTTAGTTCCCTCCTTAATCTATGGCTACACCTTC.

V gene TRBV6-2 or TRBV6-3 combines with J gene TRBJ1-3, with D unresolved. V was pared by 2 bases and J by 11 bases, with 7 bases between. Germline V gives CDR1 MNHEY, CDR2 SVGEGT. The CDR3 length is 11 residues. CDR3 residues: CASSYNRAIYF. The CDR3 nucleotides are TGTGCCAGCAGTTACAACCGCGCCATATATTTT.

This chain uses TRBV5-6 with TRBJ2-7; 10 bases map to TRBD1. V shed 1 base, J shed 3 bases, and the junction held 4 bases outside the gene matches. CDR3 size: 15 residues. Germline CDR1 SGHDT, CDR2 YYEEEE. The CDR3 DNA is TGTGCCAGCAGCTTGTCCCGGACAGGGGGCTACGAGCAGTACTTC. Translating gives CASSLSRTGGYEQYF.

This chain connects TRBV28 to TRBJ1-2, with D possibly TRBD1 on 6 matching bases. The V end was cut by 6 bases, the J end by 5 bases, with 13 bases between. The CDR3 consists of 13 residues. Per germline, CDR1 MDHEN and CDR2 SYDVKM. CDR3 DNA: TGTGCCAGCAGCGAACGGGACACTTATGGCTACACCTTC. Encoded protein: CASSERDTYGYTF.

The rearrangement uses TRBV6-2 or TRBV6-3 and TRBJ1-1; the D is unclear. CDR1 and CDR2 from the germline V gene are MNHEY and SVGEGT. V gave up 0 bases and J gave up 3 bases, with 14 bases separating them. The CDR3 has 16 amino acids. CDR3 in amino acids: CASSYSTRTGDTEAFF. The CDR3 DNA reads as TGTGCCAGCAGTTACTCGACTCGAACCGGGGACACTGAAGCTTTCTTT.

This rearrangement joins TRBV6-2 or TRBV6-3 to TRBJ1-5, with 8 positions matching TRBD1. In germline, CDR1 is MNHEY, CDR2 SVGEGT. The CDR3 is made up of 13 amino acids. V lost 4 bases and J lost 9; bases outside the gene matches: 5. This CDR3 is CASSSGQGRPQHF. CDR3 nucleotides: TGTGCCAGCAGTTCAGGACAGGGAAGGCCCCAGCATTTT.

The chain recombines TRBV28 with TRBJ1-2; TRBD1 agrees at 7 bases. Germline V lookup: CDR1 MDHEN, CDR2 SYDVKM. V shed 5 bases and J 4 bases; nucleotides not matched to a gene: 10. This CDR3 region has 15 residues. Here the CDR3 DNA reads TGTGCCAGCAGTCGACCCCAGGGGGAGCTCTATGGCTACACCTTC. This sequence encodes CASSRPQGELYGYTF.

The rearrangement uses TRBV6-6 and TRBJ1-2, with TRBD1 identical over 8 bases. The V gene's germline CDR1 is MNHNY and CDR2 SVGAGI (reference sequence). The CDR3 extends over 13 amino acids. Germline trimming cut 0 bases from V and 8 bases from J; bases unmatched to any gene: 2. CDR3 amino acids: CASSYSGTGGYTF. The CDR3 bases are TGTGCCAGCAGTTACTCAGGGACAGGCGGCTACACCTTC.

The gene calls are TRBV28 and TRBJ2-5; D is tentatively TRBD1 or TRBD2 (5 bases each). Looked up from germline, CDR1 is MDHEN and CDR2 is SYDVKM. This CDR3 has 16 amino acids. Trimming left V 6 bases short and J 1 base short, with 18 bases between. In DNA, the CDR3 is TGTGCCAGCAGCAGAACGGGACCCCTAGGCCAAGAGACCCAGTACTTC. Translation gives CASSRTGPLGQETQYF.

CDR3: CASSLGLRSVSGNTIYF. DNA of the CDR3: TGTGCCAGCAGCTTAGGCCTCCGAAGCGTCTCTGGAAACACCATATATTTT. The V call is TRBV11-2, the J call TRBJ1-3; D is unclear. V lost 1 base to trimming and J lost 0 bases, with 13 bases between them. This CDR3 is 17 amino acids long. Germline lookup yields CDR1 SGHAT and CDR2 FQNNGV.

This rearrangement joins TRBV18 to TRBJ2-5, with 9 bases lining up with TRBD1. This CDR3 comprises 15 residues. The ends lost 4 bases at V and 0 bases at J; junction bases unmatched: 3. Germline values: CDR1 KGHSH, CDR2 LQKENI. The CDR3 loop is CASSLGTGYQETQYF. The CDR3 DNA reads TGTGCCAGCTCACTCGGGACAGGGTACCAAGAGACCCAGTACTTC.

The chain links TRBV5-1 to TRBJ2-2, with TRBD2 identical over 7 bases. J was trimmed by 6 bases and V by 0 bases; bases with no gene match: 2. The CDR3 consists of 14 residues. Germline V gene data show CDR1 as SGHRS and CDR2 as YFSETQ. CDR3 coding DNA: TGCGCCAGCAGCTTGGTAGGGAGGGCCGGGGAGCTGTTTTTT. Translated: CASSLVGRAGELFF.